This record looks at one T cell receptor (beta chain) sequence and its context. Assay used: immunoSEQ multiplex PCR; TCRdb lists only in-frame clones, some missing. The sample consists of just over 350,000 clones, 92% of them appearing once. This sample was included in a study of Ad26.COV2.S vaccination and SARS-CoV-2 variants. The germline gives CDR1 SGHTA, CDR2 FQGNSA. Losses at the gene ends were 5 bases for V and 7 bases for J; bases not matched to a gene: 6. The CDR3 runs to 14 residues. The TCR sequence derives from a human donor who had recovered from COVID-19. Sequenced material: peripheral blood, taken after recovery from COVID-19. This rearrangement joins TRBV7-2 to TRBJ1-4; 8 bases are a match to TRBD1. CDR3 DNA sequence: TGTGCCAGCAGCCTCGGACAGGGCCGTGAAAAACTGTTTTTT. Translation gives CASSLGQGREKLFF.